In this sample, the clone carrying this T cell receptor (beta chain) turned up many times. Its antigen is undetermined. RNA served as the template for amplifying TCR beta CDR3 regions. Scientists carried out first-round RT-PCR using HTBI primers and then a second-round multiplex PCR. TCRdb ran MiXCR on the multiplex PCR reads and lists one entry per CDR3 protein. The repertoire consists of a few hundred thousand distinct CDR3 sequences, with 20% to 25% occurring once and the leading ten covering more than 35%. The sample comes from a study of Graves' ophthalmopathy and Graves' hyperthyroidism. General observations from the study: The blood repertoire also included most expanded thyroid clonotypes above 0.001 frequency. Ophthalmopathy could be told apart from stable hyperthyroidism by a 13-signature model (under 90% sensitivity, around 80% specificity). The model predicted ophthalmopathy progression with around 70% sensitivity and approximately 72% specificity.

Trimming left V 3 bases short and J 8 bases short, with 20 bases between. The V gene's germline CDR1 is DFQATT and CDR2 SNEGSKA (reference sequence). This CDR3 region has 16 residues. In this cohort, patients with other autoimmune diseases, uncontrolled infections, pregnancy or lactation were excluded. The chain carries TRBV20-1 and TRBJ1-6; D gene unclear. This TCR came from a woman aged 50 to 65 with Graves' ophthalmopathy. The sequencing sample was made of peripheral blood. The CDR3 nucleotides read TGCAGTGCTAGGGCCCAGGAGGCCCGGAGGGATTCACCCCTCCACTTT. Amino acids: CSARAQEARRDSPLHF.